The 20 T cell receptor beta chains presented below share a single source sample, sequenced in a study of blood T cells in healthy people across ages. For the second PCR, which ran for roughly 6 to 12 cycles, a sample-barcoded 5' primer and a J-beta primer mix were used. TCRdb recomputed calls from the 5' RACE reads with MiXCR, one row per CDR3 protein. The table includes about 1,500,000 distinct CDR3 sequences, around 42% detected once. Sample: blood. The receptors stem from a woman aged 18-29 years in good health.

This clonotype was seen only once. The chain joins TRBV20-1 to TRBJ2-1; 8 nucleotides match TRBD2. Trimming at V came to 5 bases and at J to 2 bases, leaving 11 bases not matched to a gene. Germline assignment: CDR1 DFQATT and CDR2 SNEGSKA (reference sequence). The CDR3 runs to 16 residues. The DNA for the CDR3 is TGCAGTGCTTCTCCTACTTACGGGGGGGCCTACAATGAGCAGTTCTTC. Translation gives CSASPTYGGAYNEQFF.

This clonotype was seen more than once but under ten times. This sequence joins TRBV11-2 and TRBJ1-1, with D unresolved. The CDR3 sequence is 14 residues long. Germline CDR1 SGHAT, CDR2 FQNNGV. CDR3 coding DNA: TGTGCAAGCGTGTACAGTCCAATGAACACTGAAGCTTTCTTT. Translated: CASVYSPMNTEAFF.

This clonotype was observed a handful of times. The V call is TRBV7-3, the J call TRBJ2-3; D is tentatively TRBD1 or TRBD2 (6 bases each). CDR3 length: 16 amino acids. CDR1 is SGHTA and CDR2 is FQGTGA in the germline V gene. Trimming removed 1 base at V and 2 bases at J, with 13 bases between. The CDR3 is CASSLMGGSYTDTQYF. The CDR3 coding sequence is TGTGCCAGCAGCTTAATGGGGGGCTCCTACACAGATACGCAGTATTTT.

The chain employs TRBV2 and TRBJ2-1, with D possibly being TRBD2 (5 bases). Trimming shortened V by 0 bases and J by 3 bases, and 9 bases separated the two germline ends. Looked up from germline, CDR1 is SNHLY and CDR2 is FYNNEI. The CDR3 is 15 amino acids. In DNA form, the CDR3 reads TGTGCCAGCAGTGAAGCGGGAGTGATCTACAATGAGCAGTTCTTC. It encodes CASSEAGVIYNEQFF.

The V call is TRBV3-1, the J call TRBJ1-2, with D unresolved. V lost 2 bases and J lost 1, with 11 bases in between. This CDR3 spans 15 amino acids. Germline V gene lookup returns CDR1 LGHDT and CDR2 YNNKEL (reference sequence). CDR3 protein: CASSQQAVDNYGYTF. CDR3 coding DNA: TGTGCCAGCAGCCAACAGGCCGTGGATAACTATGGCTACACCTTC.

This clonotype was detected once. A single base separates this from a much larger clone, so it may be a read error. The chain is built from TRBV5-1 and TRBJ2-4, with 7 bases matching TRBD2. Matching the DNA end better, TRBJ2-7 makes the J call doubtful. The CDR3 has 14 residues. Germline values: CDR1 SGHRS, CDR2 YFSETQ. CDR3 nucleotides: TGCGCCAGCAGCAACAGCGGGACCCCCTACGAGCAGTACTTC. This codes for CASSNSGTPYEQYF.

The chain joins TRBV9 to TRBJ2-5; 12 nucleotides align to TRBD2. The tail of the sequence fits TRBJ2-7 better, so the J call may be wrong. Germline V gene data show CDR1 as SGDLS and CDR2 as YYNGEE. The CDR3 totals 15 residues. CDR3 loop: CASSETSGGLDEQYF. The CDR3 DNA sequence: TGTGCCAGCAGCGAAACTAGCGGGGGGTTGGACGAGCAGTACTTC.

This clonotype has more than one count but fewer than ten. This chain links TRBV27 with TRBJ2-6; no clear D. The CDR3 covers 16 residues. The germline gives CDR1 MNHEY, CDR2 SMNVEV (reference sequence). Trimming pared 2 bases from V and 0 bases from J, leaving 8 bases between. CDR3 sequence (DNA): TGTGCCAGCAGTTTACTAACAGTCTCTGGGGCCAACGTCCTGACTTTC. This encodes CASSLLTVSGANVLTF.

The chain recombines TRBV7-9 with TRBJ1-2; D possibly corresponds to TRBD1 (5 bases). Looked up from germline, CDR1 is SEHNR and CDR2 is FQNEAQ (reference sequence). The CDR3 has 13 amino acids. The V and J ends lost 3 bases and 4 bases respectively, with 9 bases between them. This CDR3 reads CASSFGTLYGYTF. CDR3 DNA: TGTGCCAGCAGCTTTGGGACCCTCTATGGCTACACCTTC.

This rearrangement joins TRBV6-1 to TRBJ2-7; D ambiguous. The CDR3 covers 14 residues. Germline lookup yields CDR1 MNHNS and CDR2 SASEGT. Between the trimmed V and J ends, which lost 1 base and 3 bases, there was a span of 10 bases. Here the CDR3 reads CASSEGAAYYEQYF. As DNA, the CDR3 is TGTGCCAGCAGTGAAGGGGCAGCCTACTACGAGCAGTACTTC.

The V call is TRBV12-3 or TRBV12-4, the J call TRBJ2-7; D uncertain. Deletions cut 6 bases from V and 2 bases from J, with 14 bases between. CDR3 length: 14 residues. The CDR3 DNA sequence: TGTGCCAGCAGCCACCGCGCGGTTCCCTACGAGCAGTACTTC. Encoded protein: CASSHRAVPYEQYF.

The V gene is TRBV12-3 or TRBV12-4, the J gene TRBJ2-6; TRBD2 agrees at 8 bases. The V and J ends lost 6 bases and 2 bases, in that order; junction bases with no gene match: 12. The CDR3 loop spans 18 amino acids. The chain's CDR3 is CASRPSGAGVTGANVLTF. CDR3 DNA sequence: TGTGCCAGCAGGCCCAGTGGAGCGGGAGTAACTGGGGCCAACGTCCTGACTTTC.

This clonotype was seen at least ten times. V and J are TRBV29-1 and TRBJ2-7, with a possible D match to TRBD1 (6 bases). Deletions cut 5 bases from V and 1 base from J, with 15 bases between. The CDR3 has 14 residues. Germline CDR1 SQVTM, CDR2 ANQGSEA. CDR3 nucleotide sequence: TGCAGCGTTCCGGGCCTCACAGGGTCCTACGAGCAGTACTTC. Protein: CSVPGLTGSYEQYF.

V gene TRBV2 combines with J gene TRBJ2-1; D ambiguous. The germline V gene has CDR1 SNHLY and CDR2 FYNNEI. The CDR3 totals 14 residues. Trimming cost V 3 bases and J 10 bases, with 16 bases left between them. The CDR3 loop is CASSESLYGQEQFF. As DNA, the CDR3 is TGTGCCAGCAGTGAGAGTTTGTACGGCCAAGAGCAGTTCTTC.

A few counts support this clonotype. CDR3 residues: CASSASWDSNLLSGYTF. Written as DNA, the CDR3 is TGTGCCAGCAGCGCATCGTGGGACAGTAATCTACTAAGTGGCTACACCTTC. The gene calls are TRBV7-9 and TRBJ1-2; TRBD1 matches at 7 bases. The germline CDR1 and CDR2 sequences are SEHNR and FQNEAQ (reference sequence). The CDR3 consists of 17 residues. Germline trimming cut 5 bases from V and 7 bases from J; bases unmatched to any gene: 19.

J is TRBJ2-4 and V is TRBV15; D unresolved. The DNA end is more similar to TRBJ2-7, so the J call may be wrong. This CDR3 spans 11 amino acids. The V gene's germline CDR1 is LNHNV and CDR2 YYDKDF (reference sequence). DNA of the CDR3: TGTGCCACCAGCAAGAACTACGAGCAGTACTTC. Encoded protein: CATSKNYEQYF.

This clonotype was detected only once. The chain recombines TRBV15 with TRBJ2-7; 12 nucleotides match TRBD2. J lost 3 bases, V lost 1 base, and 7 bases had no gene match. The CDR3 is made up of 17 amino acids. CDR1 is LNHNV and CDR2 is YYDKDF in the germline V gene (reference sequence). DNA of the CDR3: TGTGCCACCAGCAGAGGGTCTAGCGGGGGGGTAGGCTACGAGCAGTACTTC. Translated: CATSRGSSGGVGYEQYF. Full variable domain (missing parts from reference TRBV15 and TRBJ2-7): DAMVIQNPRYQVTQFGKPVTLSCSQTLNHNVMYWYQQKSSQAPKLLFHYYDKDFNNEADTPDNFQSRRPNTSFCFLDIRSPGLGDTAMYLCATSRGSSGGVGYEQYFGPGTRLTVT.

With respect to this clonotype: A much larger clone differs from this one at a single base, so this may be a read error. The genes are TRBV20-1 and TRBJ2-3; D remains ambiguous. The CDR3 contains 16 residues. Germline CDR1 is DFQATT and CDR2 is SNEGSKA (reference sequence). The CDR3 DNA follows: TGCAGTGCTAGAGATTTTAAGATGGGCGGCACAGATACGCGGTATTTT. Amino acids: CSARDFKMGGTDTRYF.

This clonotype was counted a few times. The chain combines TRBV11-2 with TRBJ2-3; D tentatively fits TRBD1 or TRBD2 (5 bases each). CDR1 and CDR2 (germline): SGHAT, FQNNGV. CDR3 length: 11 residues. V lost 3 bases and J 14 bases, leaving 12 bases between the germline ends. CDR3 residues: CASSLGERPYF. The CDR3 DNA reads TGTGCCAGCAGCTTGGGGGAACGGCCGTATTTT.

This chain links TRBV20-1 with TRBJ2-1; either TRBD1 or TRBD2 may fit D (5 bases each). Germline loops: CDR1 DFQATT, CDR2 SNEGSKA (reference sequence). V lost 2 bases and J 4 bases, leaving 15 bases between the germline ends. The CDR3 consists of 15 residues. CDR3 in amino acids: CSARIRGEPYNEQFF. The DNA of the CDR3 is TGCAGTGCTAGAATAAGGGGAGAGCCTTACAATGAGCAGTTCTTC.